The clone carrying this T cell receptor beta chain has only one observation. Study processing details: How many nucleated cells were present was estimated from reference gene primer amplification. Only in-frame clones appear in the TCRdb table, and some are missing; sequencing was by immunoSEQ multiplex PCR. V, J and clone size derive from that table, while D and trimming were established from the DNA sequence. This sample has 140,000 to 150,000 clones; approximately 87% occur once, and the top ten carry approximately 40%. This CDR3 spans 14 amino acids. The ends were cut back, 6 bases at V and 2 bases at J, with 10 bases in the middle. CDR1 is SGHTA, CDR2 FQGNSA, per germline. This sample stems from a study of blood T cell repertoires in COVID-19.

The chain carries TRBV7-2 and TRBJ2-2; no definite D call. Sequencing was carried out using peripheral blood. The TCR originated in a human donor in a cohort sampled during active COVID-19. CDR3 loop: CASSLNLNTGELFF. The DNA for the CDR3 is TGTGCCAGCAGTCTAAATCTTAACACCGGGGAGCTGTTTTTT.